This T cell receptor beta chain was sequenced in a study of blood T cell repertoires in COVID-19. Overall study context: Material from acute and convalescent COVID-19 was sourced from the United States, Italy and Spain.

The assay was immunoSEQ multiplex PCR, and TCRdb's table has in-frame clones only and misses some. Of hundreds of thousands of clones detected, approximately 84% appear once; the ten largest clones hold around 4.6%. Clinical histories supplied by participants themselves formed the basis of cohort assignment. The V gene end was trimmed by 4 bases and the J gene end by 4 bases; junction bases not matched to a gene: 6. This CDR3 has 15 residues. CDR1 and CDR2 from the germline V gene are SNHLY and FYNNEI. The source of this sequence is a man aged 30-40 years who had recovered from COVID-19. The chain uses TRBV2 and TRBJ1-4; 7 bases agree with TRBD1. The sample consisted of PBMCs or T cells enriched from blood (not recorded which). CDR3 region: CASSVMGQYNEKLFF. CDR3 sequence (DNA): TGTGCCAGCAGTGTGATGGGACAGTATAATGAAAAACTGTTTTTT. The whole variable domain, remainder taken from reference TRBV2 and TRBJ1-4, is EPEVTQTPSHQVTQMGQEVILRCVPISNHLYFYWYRQILGQKVEFLVSFYNNEISEKSEIFDDQFSVERPDGSNFTLKIRSTKLEDSAMYFCASSVMGQYNEKLFFGSGTQLSVL.